Shown below are 10 T cell receptor beta chains from a single sample sequenced in a study of beta chain features in type 1 diabetes. The study, taken as a whole, reports: Type 1 diabetes patients showed a moderate but significant shortening of TCRB CDR3s in all four CD4+ subsets.

Antigens of these TCRs are unknown. Expressed TCRB transcripts were sequenced after all isolated RNA was converted to cDNA. The assay was immunoSEQ multiplex PCR, and TCRdb's table has in-frame clones only and misses some. The data show just under 150,000 clones, around 13% seen once. Sequencing used central memory CD4+ T cells from blood. These receptors were collected from a man in his late teens or twenties with type 1 diabetes.

The V gene is TRBV7-2, the J gene TRBJ2-5, with TRBD2 matching 7 bases. After removal of 3 bases from V and 3 bases from J, the junction contained 7 bases not matched to a gene. The germline CDR1 and CDR2 sequences are SGHTA and FQGNSA. The CDR3 extends over 15 amino acids. CDR3 loop: CASSFLSGGKETQYF. CDR3 sequence (DNA): TGTGCCAGCAGCTTTTTATCCGGGGGGAAAGAGACCCAGTACTTC. Combining the CDR3 with reference TRBV7-2 and TRBJ2-5 gives the whole variable domain GAGVSQSPSNKVTEKGKDVELRCDPISGHTALYWYRQSLGQGLEFLIYFQGNSAPDKSGLPSDRFSAERTGGSVSTLTIQRTQQEDSAVYLCASSFLSGGKETQYFGPGTRLLVL.

The chain employs TRBV5-5 and TRBJ2-3; D is unresolved. Looked up from germline, CDR1 is SGHKS and CDR2 is YYEKEE (reference sequence). V lost 0 bases and J 0 bases, leaving 8 bases between the germline ends. The CDR3 loop spans 15 amino acids. The CDR3 sequence is CASSLVPGSTDTQYF. CDR3 sequence (DNA): TGTGCCAGCAGCTTGGTACCCGGAAGCACAGATACGCAGTATTTT.

The chain links TRBV11-2 to TRBJ2-7; D possibly corresponds to TRBD2 (5 bases). V was shortened by 5 bases and J by 2 bases, with 10 bases between the two germline ends. The germline CDR1 and CDR2 sequences are SGHAT and FQNNGV. The CDR3 covers 13 residues. The CDR3 nucleotides read TGTGCCAGCAGCCCACTAGTTACCTACGAGCAGTACTTC. Translated: CASSPLVTYEQYF.

This clone has a handful of counts. This chain joins TRBV5-1 and TRBJ2-3; TRBD1 matches at 8 bases. The CDR3 totals 14 residues. From germline, CDR1 is SGHRS and CDR2 YFSETQ. Losses at the gene ends were 3 bases for V and 4 bases for J; bases not matched to a gene: 4. The CDR3 reads CASSWGDRPDTQYF. CDR3 in DNA: TGCGCCAGCAGCTGGGGGGACAGGCCAGATACGCAGTATTTT.

The table lists this clone with a few counts. The genes are TRBV11-2 and TRBJ2-2; TRBD1 might be the D (5 bases). Germline CDR1 reads SGHAT; CDR2 reads FQNNGV. With 1 base removed from V and 4 bases from J, the gap between germline ends came to 10 bases. The CDR3 spans 15 residues. The CDR3 region has the DNA TGTGCCAGCAGCTTAGCCAGGGTGGGCACCGGGGAGCTGTTTTTT. Translating it yields CASSLARVGTGELFF.

The V call is TRBV13, the J call TRBJ1-1; no clear D gene. The CDR3 has 12 residues. V was cut by 3 bases and J by 6 bases, with 8 bases left in between. The germline V gene encodes CDR1 PRHDT and CDR2 FYEKMQ (reference sequence). CDR3 region: CASSFKLSEAFF. The DNA for the CDR3 is TGTGCCAGCAGCTTTAAGCTTTCTGAAGCTTTCTTT.

The chain links TRBV30 to TRBJ2-3; D perhaps matches TRBD2 (5 bases). V lost 5 bases, J lost 5 bases, and 14 bases lay in between. The germline V gene has CDR1 GTSNPN and CDR2 SVGIG (reference sequence). This CDR3 is built from 13 residues. The CDR3 region is CAWAGGLRDTQYF. CDR3 DNA sequence: TGTGCCTGGGCCGGCGGGCTTAGAGATACGCAGTATTTT.

The chain carries TRBV29-1 and TRBJ1-1, with D possibly being TRBD1 (5 bases). Germline lookup yields CDR1 SQVTM and CDR2 ANQGSEA. Trimming pared 8 bases from V and 8 bases from J, leaving 18 bases between. The CDR3 contains 12 residues. CDR3 in DNA: TGCAGCTCAGACCGGACACTTGACGAAGCTTTCTTT. This encodes CSSDRTLDEAFF.

The table lists this clone with a few counts. The J gene is TRBJ1-4, the V gene TRBV10-1; no firm D call. There are 12 residues in the CDR3. Germline CDR1 is WNHNN and CDR2 is SYGVQD (reference sequence). The CDR3: CALGENNEKLFF. The CDR3 DNA reads TGCGCACTCGGAGAGAATAATGAAAAACTGTTTTTT.

This clone was counted a few times. The J gene is TRBJ1-4, the V gene TRBV5-4; D uncertain. V was shortened by 4 bases and J by 6 bases, with 13 bases between the two germline ends. CDR3 length: 14 residues. The V gene's germline CDR1 is SGHNT and CDR2 YYREEE (reference sequence). CDR3 nucleotides: TGTGCCAGCAGCCATCAGTGGCGGGATGAAAAACTGTTTTTT. Translated: CASSHQWRDEKLFF.